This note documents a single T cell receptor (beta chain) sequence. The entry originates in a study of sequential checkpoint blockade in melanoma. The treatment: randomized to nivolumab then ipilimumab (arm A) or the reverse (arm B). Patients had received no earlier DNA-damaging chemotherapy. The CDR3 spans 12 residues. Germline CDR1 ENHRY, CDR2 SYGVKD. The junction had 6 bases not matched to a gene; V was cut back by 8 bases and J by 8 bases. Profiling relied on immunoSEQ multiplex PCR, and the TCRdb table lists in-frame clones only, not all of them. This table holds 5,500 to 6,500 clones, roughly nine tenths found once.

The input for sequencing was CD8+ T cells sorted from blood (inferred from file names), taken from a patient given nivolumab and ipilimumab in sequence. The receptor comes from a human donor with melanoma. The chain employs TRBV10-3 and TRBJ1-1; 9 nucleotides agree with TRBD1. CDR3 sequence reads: CAIGTGSIEAFF. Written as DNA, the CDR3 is TGTGCCATCGGGACAGGGAGCATCGAAGCTTTCTTT.